The T cell receptor (beta chain) under discussion was sequenced for a study of blood T cell repertoires in COVID-19. As for the study in general: Material from acute and convalescent COVID-19 was sourced from the United States, Italy and Spain.

Authors' processing steps: For nucleated cells, counts were estimated from reference gene primer amplification. Generated by immunoSEQ multiplex PCR, the TCRdb table keeps only in-frame clones and is missing some. V, J and clone size derive from that table, while D and trimming were established from the DNA sequence. This sample has 200,000 to 250,000 clones, with approximately 80% found just once. The V segment lost 5 bases and the J segment 8 bases; nucleotides outside the gene matches: 11. Per the germline V gene, CDR1 is WSHSY and CDR2 is SAAADI. The CDR3 is 15 amino acids. This sequence originates from a young man with acute COVID-19. The chain combines TRBV10-2 with TRBJ1-2, with 10 positions matching TRBD1. Specimen: PBMCs or T cells enriched from blood (not recorded which). The CDR3 nucleotides read TGCGCCAGCAGTTCCGGGACAGGGGATTCGGGAGGCTACACCTTC. This translates into CASSSGTGDSGGYTF.